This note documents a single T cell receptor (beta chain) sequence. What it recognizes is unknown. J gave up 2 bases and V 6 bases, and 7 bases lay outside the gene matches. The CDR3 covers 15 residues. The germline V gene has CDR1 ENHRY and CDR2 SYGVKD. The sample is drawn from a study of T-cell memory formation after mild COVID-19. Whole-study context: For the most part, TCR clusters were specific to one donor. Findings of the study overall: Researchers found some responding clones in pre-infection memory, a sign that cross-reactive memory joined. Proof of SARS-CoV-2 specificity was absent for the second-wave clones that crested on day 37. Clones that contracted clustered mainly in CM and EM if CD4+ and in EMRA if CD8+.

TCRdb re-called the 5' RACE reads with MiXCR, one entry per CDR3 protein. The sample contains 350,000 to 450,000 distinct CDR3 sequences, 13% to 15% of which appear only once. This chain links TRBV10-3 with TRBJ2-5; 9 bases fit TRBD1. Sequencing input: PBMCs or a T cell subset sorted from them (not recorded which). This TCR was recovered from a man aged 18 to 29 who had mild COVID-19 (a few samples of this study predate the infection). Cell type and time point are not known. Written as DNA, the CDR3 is TGTGCCATCAGGGCCGGGACAGGGCAACAAGAGACCCAGTACTTC. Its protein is CAIRAGTGQQETQYF.